This TCR beta chain was retrieved from a study of pediatric ulcerative colitis. The study, taken as a whole, reports: Rectal pinch biopsies may have included blood-derived T cells, especially in patients with overt colitis.

For this clone: Antigen specificity is unknown.

Losses at the gene ends were 4 bases for V and 1 base for J; bases not matched to a gene: 10. Looked up from germline, CDR1 is SGHRS and CDR2 is YFSETQ. This CDR3 is 17 amino acids long. Repertoires were generated with immunoSEQ multiplex PCR, while TCRdb's copy carries only in-frame clones and drops some. The sample records under 50,000 clones, 78% being singletons. One to two pinch biopsies were taken from the rectum during colonoscopy. The source of this sequence is a girl between 10 and 17 years old with moderate ulcerative colitis. The V gene is TRBV5-1, the J gene TRBJ2-7, with 11 bases matching TRBD2. The sequenced material came from gut tissue. DNA of the CDR3: TGCGCCAGCAGCCTTAAGGGACTAGCGGATTTTTCCTACGAGCAGTACTTC. Its translation: CASSLKGLADFSYEQYF.